The source of this TCR beta chain is a study of blood T cell repertoires in COVID-19. Original methodology: Nucleated cell number was recorded as an estimate derived from reference gene primer amplification. Sequenced by immunoSEQ multiplex PCR; TCRdb stores in-frame clones only, minus some. The DNA gave D and trimming, while V, J and clone size come from that table. The sample contains 300,000 or so clones, around 84% of which appear only once. The CDR3 loop spans 16 amino acids. V lost 1 base to trimming and J lost 3 bases, with 16 bases between them. CDR1 is SGHTA and CDR2 is FQGNSA in the germline V gene.

The chain joins TRBV7-2 to TRBJ2-7; D is possibly TRBD2 (5 bases). The TCR sequence derives from a woman aged 18-35 years who had recovered from COVID-19. Input material: PBMCs or T cells enriched from blood (not recorded which). The CDR3 region is CASSLGTLGSLYEQYF. CDR3 coding DNA: TGTGCCAGCAGCTTAGGGACTTTAGGGAGCCTCTACGAGCAGTACTTC.